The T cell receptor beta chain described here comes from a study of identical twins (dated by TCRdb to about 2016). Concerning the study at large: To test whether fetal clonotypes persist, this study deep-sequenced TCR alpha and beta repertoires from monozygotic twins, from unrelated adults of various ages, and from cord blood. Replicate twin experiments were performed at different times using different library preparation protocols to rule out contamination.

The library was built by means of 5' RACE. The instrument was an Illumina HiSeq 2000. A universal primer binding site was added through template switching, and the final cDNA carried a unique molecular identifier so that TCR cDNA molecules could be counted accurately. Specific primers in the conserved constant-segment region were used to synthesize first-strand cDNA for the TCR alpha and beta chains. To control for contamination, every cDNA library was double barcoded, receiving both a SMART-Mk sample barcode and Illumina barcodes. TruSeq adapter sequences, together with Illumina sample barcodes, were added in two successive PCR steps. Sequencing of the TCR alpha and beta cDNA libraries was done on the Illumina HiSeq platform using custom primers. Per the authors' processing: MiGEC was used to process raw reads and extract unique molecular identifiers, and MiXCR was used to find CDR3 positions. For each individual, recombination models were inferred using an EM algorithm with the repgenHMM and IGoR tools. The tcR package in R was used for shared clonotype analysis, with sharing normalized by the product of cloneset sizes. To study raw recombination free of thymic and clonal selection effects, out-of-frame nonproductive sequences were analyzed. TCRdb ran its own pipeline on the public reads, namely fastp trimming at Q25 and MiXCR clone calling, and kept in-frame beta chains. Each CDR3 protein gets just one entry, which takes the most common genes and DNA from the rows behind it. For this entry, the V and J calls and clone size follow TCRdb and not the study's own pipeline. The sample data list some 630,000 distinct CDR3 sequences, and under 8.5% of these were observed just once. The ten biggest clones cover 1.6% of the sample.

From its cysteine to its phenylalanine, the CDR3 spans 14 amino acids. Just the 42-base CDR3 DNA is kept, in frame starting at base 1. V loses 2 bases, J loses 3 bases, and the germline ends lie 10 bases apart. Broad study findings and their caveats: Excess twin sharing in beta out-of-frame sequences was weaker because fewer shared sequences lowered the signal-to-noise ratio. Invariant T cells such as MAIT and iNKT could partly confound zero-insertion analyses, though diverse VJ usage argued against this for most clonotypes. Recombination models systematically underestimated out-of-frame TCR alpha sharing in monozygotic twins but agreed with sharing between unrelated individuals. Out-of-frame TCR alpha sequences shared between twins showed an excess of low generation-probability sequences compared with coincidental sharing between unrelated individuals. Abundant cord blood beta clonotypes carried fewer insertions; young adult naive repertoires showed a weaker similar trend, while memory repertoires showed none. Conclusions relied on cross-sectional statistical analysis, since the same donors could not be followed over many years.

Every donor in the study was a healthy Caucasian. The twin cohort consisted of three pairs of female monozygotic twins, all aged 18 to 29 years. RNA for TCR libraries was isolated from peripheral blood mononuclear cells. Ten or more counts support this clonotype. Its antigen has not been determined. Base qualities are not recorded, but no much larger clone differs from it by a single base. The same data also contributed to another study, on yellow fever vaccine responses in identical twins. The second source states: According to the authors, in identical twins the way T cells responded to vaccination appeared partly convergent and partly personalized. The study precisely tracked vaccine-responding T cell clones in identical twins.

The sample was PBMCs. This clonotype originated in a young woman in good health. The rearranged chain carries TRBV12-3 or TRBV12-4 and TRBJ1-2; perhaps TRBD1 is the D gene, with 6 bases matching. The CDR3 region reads CASSLLGADYGYTF. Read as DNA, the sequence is TGTGCCAGCAGTTTATTGGGGGCGGACTATGGCTACACCTTC.